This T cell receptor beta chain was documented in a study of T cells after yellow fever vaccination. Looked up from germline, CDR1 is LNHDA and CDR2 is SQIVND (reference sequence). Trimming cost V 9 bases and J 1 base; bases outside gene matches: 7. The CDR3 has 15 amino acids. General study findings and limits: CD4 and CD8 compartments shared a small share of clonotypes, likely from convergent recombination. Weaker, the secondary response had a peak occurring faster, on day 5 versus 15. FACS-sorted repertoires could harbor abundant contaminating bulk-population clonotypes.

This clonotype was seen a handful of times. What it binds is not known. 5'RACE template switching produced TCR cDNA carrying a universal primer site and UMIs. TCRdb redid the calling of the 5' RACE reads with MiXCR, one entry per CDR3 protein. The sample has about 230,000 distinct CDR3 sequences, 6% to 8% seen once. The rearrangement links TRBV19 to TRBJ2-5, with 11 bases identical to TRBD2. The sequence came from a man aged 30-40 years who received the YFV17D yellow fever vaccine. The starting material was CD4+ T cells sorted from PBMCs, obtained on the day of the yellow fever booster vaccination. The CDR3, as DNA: TGTGCCAGCAGTGAGGGGACTAGCGGCCAAGAGACCCAGTACTTC. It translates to CASSEGTSGQETQYF.